The next 11 T cell receptor beta chains were all read from a single sample in a study of T cells in tuberculosis. Indicated time point: new active TB diagnosis, blood taken before or within 7 days of starting treatment. The repertoire was sequenced with immunoSEQ multiplex PCR; TCRdb's copy has only in-frame clones and lacks some. Of some 31,000 clones in the sample, about 91% were seen once. The starting material was PBMCs, obtained at tuberculosis diagnosis. The source is an adult with tuberculosis.

The rearrangement uses TRBV27 and TRBJ1-5; TRBD1 aligns across 7 bases. V shed 6 bases and J 6 bases; nucleotides not matched to a gene: 11. The CDR3 is 15 residues long. Germline V CDR1 and CDR2: MNHEY, SMNVEV (reference sequence). The CDR3 loop is CASRIGGTVSQPQHF. The CDR3 DNA sequence: TGTGCCAGCAGGATAGGGGGGACAGTTAGTCAGCCCCAGCATTTT.

The chain recombines TRBV5-4 with TRBJ2-2, with D uncertain. V dropped 3 bases and J dropped 3 bases, with 3 bases sitting between them. CDR1 and CDR2 (germline): SGHNT, YYREEE (reference sequence). CDR3 length: 12 residues. Written as DNA, the CDR3 is TGTGCCAGCAGCTCTTACACCGGGGAGCTGTTTTTT. Translating gives CASSSYTGELFF. The full variable domain, in which reference TRBV5-4 and TRBJ2-2 provide the parts outside the CDR3, is ETGVTQSPTHLIKTRGQQVTLRCSSQSGHNTVSWYQQALGQGPQFIFQYYREEENGRGNFPPRFSGLQFPNYSSELNVNALELDDSALYLCASSSYTGELFFGEGSRLTVL.

V usage is TRBV6-5 and J usage is TRBJ2-7, with TRBD2 as a possible D gene (5 bases). CDR1 MNHEY and CDR2 SVGAGI come from the germline V gene. There are 14 residues in the CDR3. V lost 3 bases to trimming and J lost 3 bases, with 12 bases between them. The CDR3 DNA is TGTGCCAGCAGTTATACGGACGGAGGCTACGAGCAGTACTTC. It specifies CASSYTDGGYEQYF.

This clone was observed once. The chain employs TRBV27 and TRBJ1-5, with D perhaps matching TRBD1 (5 bases). The CDR3 runs to 16 residues. Per the germline V gene, CDR1 is MNHEY and CDR2 is SMNVEV (reference sequence). V lost 3 bases, J lost 4 bases, and 16 bases lay in between. The CDR3, as DNA: TGTGCCAGCAGTTTTGGACAAGCCGCAGGAAATCAGCCCCAGCATTTT. Translation gives CASSFGQAAGNQPQHF.

V and J are TRBV30 and TRBJ1-5, with D perhaps matching TRBD1 (5 bases). The CDR3 spans 13 residues. Germline lookup yields CDR1 GTSNPN and CDR2 SVGIG (reference sequence). Trimming took off 2 bases at V and 0 bases at J, with 5 bases between the two ends. As DNA, the CDR3 is TGTGCCTGGAGTAGGGGTAGCAATCAGCCCCAGCATTTT. Encoded protein: CAWSRGSNQPQHF.

The rearrangement links TRBV4-2 to TRBJ1-2; 7 nucleotides align to TRBD1. CDR3 length equals 19 residues. CDR1 is LGHNA and CDR2 is YNFKEQ in the germline V gene. J was trimmed by 4 bases and V by 0 bases; bases with no gene match: 17. CDR3 in DNA: TGTGCCAGCAGCCAAGAAGGGGGGCTTAGGGGGCAGGGAGTCTATGGCTACACCTTC. Amino acids: CASSQEGGLRGQGVYGYTF.

The genes are TRBV19 and TRBJ1-2, with D unresolved. Germline values: CDR1 LNHDA, CDR2 SQIVND (reference sequence). The CDR3 totals 15 residues. The germline V and J ends were trimmed by 6 bases and 2 bases, with 16 bases remaining between them. CDR3 loop: CASRSFGGGNYGYTF. The CDR3 DNA is TGTGCCAGTAGGTCTTTCGGCGGAGGGAACTATGGCTACACCTTC.

Written as DNA, the CDR3 is TGTGCTAGTGCTTTAAATCCATCTCAGCCCCAGCATTTT. Its protein product is CASALNPSQPQHF. The chain employs TRBV12-5 and TRBJ1-5, with D unresolved. The CDR3 has 13 amino acids. V was trimmed by 7 bases and J by 6 bases, leaving 13 bases between them. The V gene's germline CDR1 is LGHNT and CDR2 FRNRAP. The full variable domain, in which reference TRBV12-5 and TRBJ1-5 provide the parts outside the CDR3, is DARVTQTPRHKVTEMGQEVTMRCQPILGHNTVFWYRQTMMQGLELLAYFRNRAPLDDSGMPKDRFSAEMPDATLATLKIQPSEPRDSAVYFCASALNPSQPQHFGDGTRLSIL.

V and J are TRBV6-6 and TRBJ2-7, with 11 bases matching TRBD1. Germline V gene sequence: CDR1 MNHNY, CDR2 SVGAGI (reference sequence). This CDR3 has 15 residues. Trimming removed 4 bases from V and 3 bases from J; junction bases left unmatched: 5. CDR3 DNA: TGTGCCAGCAGTTCATCCGGGACAGGGGGCTACGAGCAGTACTTC. Its translation is CASSSSGTGGYEQYF.

V and J are TRBV25-1 and TRBJ1-4; the D gene is possibly TRBD1 (5 bases). The V end was cut by 4 bases, the J end by 8 bases, with 20 bases between. The length of the CDR3 is 16 residues. The germline V gene encodes CDR1 MGHDK and CDR2 SYGVNS. CDR3 region: CASSAYTTRESEKLFF. DNA of the CDR3: TGTGCCAGCAGTGCGTATACCACCAGGGAAAGCGAAAAACTGTTTTTT.

The chain employs TRBV25-1 and TRBJ2-5; D might be TRBD2 (7 bases). V was pared by 0 bases and J by 7 bases, with 15 bases between. In germline, CDR1 is MGHDK, CDR2 SYGVNS. The length of the CDR3 is 15 residues. In nucleotides, the CDR3 is TGTGCCAGCAGTGAATATGTAGAAGGGGGGGGGACCCAGTACTTC. Translating it yields CASSEYVEGGGTQYF. The variable domain in full, completed from reference TRBV25-1 and TRBJ2-5, reads EADIYQTPRYLVIGTGKKITLECSQTMGHDKMYWYQQDPGMELHLIHYSYGVNSTEKGDLSSESTVSRIRTEHFPLTLESARPSHTSQYLCASSEYVEGGGTQYFGPGTRLLVL.